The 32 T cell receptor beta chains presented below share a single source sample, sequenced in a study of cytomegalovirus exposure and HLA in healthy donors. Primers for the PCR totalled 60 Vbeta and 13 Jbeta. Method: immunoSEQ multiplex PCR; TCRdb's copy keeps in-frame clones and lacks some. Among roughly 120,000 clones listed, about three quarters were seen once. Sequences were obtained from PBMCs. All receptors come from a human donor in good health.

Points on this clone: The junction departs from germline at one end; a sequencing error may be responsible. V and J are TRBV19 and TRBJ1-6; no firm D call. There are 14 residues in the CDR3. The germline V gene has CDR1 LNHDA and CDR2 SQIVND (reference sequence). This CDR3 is CASSIMAENSPLHF. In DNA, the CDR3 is TGTGCCAGCAGTATTATGGCAGAAAATTCACCCCTCCACTTT.

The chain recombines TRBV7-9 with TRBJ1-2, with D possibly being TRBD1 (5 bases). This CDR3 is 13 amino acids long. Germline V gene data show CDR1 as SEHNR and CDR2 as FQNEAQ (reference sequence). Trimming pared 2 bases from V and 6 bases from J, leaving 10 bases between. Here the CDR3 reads CASSLRRGHGYTF. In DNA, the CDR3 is TGTGCCAGCAGCTTACGGAGGGGCCATGGCTACACCTTC.

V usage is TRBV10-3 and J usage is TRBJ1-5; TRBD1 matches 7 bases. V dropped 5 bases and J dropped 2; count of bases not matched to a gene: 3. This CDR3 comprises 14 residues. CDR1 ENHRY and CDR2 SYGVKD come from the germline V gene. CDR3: CAISSDRGNQPQHF. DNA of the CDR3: TGTGCCATCAGTTCTGACAGGGGCAATCAGCCCCAGCATTTT.

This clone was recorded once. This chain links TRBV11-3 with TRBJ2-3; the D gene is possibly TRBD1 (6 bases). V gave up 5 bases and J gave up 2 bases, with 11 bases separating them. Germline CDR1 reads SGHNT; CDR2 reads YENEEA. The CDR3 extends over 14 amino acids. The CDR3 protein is CASSRDRFTDTQYF. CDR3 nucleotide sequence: TGTGCCAGCAGCAGAGACAGGTTCACAGATACGCAGTATTTT. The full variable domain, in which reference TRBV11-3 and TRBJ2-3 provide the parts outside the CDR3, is EAGVVQSPRYKIIEKKQPVAFWCNPISGHNTLYWYLQNLGQGPELLIRYENEEAVDDSQLPKDRFSAERLKGVDSTLKIQPAELGDSAVYLCASSRDRFTDTQYFGPGTRLTVL.

The CDR3 nucleotides read TGTGCCAGCATGTCGTCAGGGAGGCTTGCCGGGGAGCTGTTTTTT. Amino acids: CASMSSGRLAGELFF. The genes are TRBV5-4 and TRBJ2-2, with a weak D call TRBD2 (6 bases). CDR1 is SGHNT, CDR2 YYREEE, per germline (reference sequence). This CDR3 region has 15 residues. The V end lost 6 bases, the J end lost 6 bases, and 18 bases lay between the germline ends.

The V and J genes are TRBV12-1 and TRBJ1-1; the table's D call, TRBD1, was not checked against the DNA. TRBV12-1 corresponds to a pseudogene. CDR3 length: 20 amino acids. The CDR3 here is CASRFFPQGSRGGVDTEAFF. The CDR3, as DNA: TGTGCCAGCAGATTTTTTCCTCAGGGTTCTAGGGGTGGTGTGGACACTGAAGCTTTCTTT.

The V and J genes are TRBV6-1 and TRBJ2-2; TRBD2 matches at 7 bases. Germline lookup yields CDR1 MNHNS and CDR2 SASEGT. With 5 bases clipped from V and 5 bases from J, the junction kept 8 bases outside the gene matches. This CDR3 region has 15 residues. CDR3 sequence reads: CASSPRTRGTGELFF. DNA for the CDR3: TGTGCCAGCAGTCCCCGGACTAGAGGGACCGGGGAGCTGTTTTTT.

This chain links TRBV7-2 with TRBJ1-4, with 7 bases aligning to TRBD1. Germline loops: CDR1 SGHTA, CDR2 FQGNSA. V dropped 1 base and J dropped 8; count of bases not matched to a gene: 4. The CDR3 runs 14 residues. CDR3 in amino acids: CASSLEQGWEKLFF. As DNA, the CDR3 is TGTGCCAGCAGCTTAGAACAGGGGTGGGAAAAACTGTTTTTT.

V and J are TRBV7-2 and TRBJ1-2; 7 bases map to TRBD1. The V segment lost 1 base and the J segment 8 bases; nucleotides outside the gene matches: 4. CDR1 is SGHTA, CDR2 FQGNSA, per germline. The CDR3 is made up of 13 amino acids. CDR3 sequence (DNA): TGTGCCAGCAGCTTAGACAGGGGCGGCGGCTACACCTTC. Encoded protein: CASSLDRGGGYTF.

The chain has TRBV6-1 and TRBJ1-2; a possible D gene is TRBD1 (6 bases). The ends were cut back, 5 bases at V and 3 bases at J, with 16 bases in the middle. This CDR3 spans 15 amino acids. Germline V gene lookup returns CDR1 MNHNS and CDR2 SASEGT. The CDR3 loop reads CASSSPTGSDYGYTF. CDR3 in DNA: TGTGCCAGCAGTTCCCCCACAGGGTCGGACTATGGCTACACCTTC.

This CDR3 is CASFPQRGSETQYF. In DNA form, the CDR3 reads TGTGCCAGCTTTCCCCAAAGGGGGTCGGAGACCCAGTACTTC. V gene TRBV11-2 combines with J gene TRBJ2-5; a weak D match, TRBD1 (6 bases). This CDR3 has 14 residues. Trimming removed 8 bases at V and 5 bases at J, with 18 bases between. From germline, CDR1 is SGHAT and CDR2 FQNNGV.

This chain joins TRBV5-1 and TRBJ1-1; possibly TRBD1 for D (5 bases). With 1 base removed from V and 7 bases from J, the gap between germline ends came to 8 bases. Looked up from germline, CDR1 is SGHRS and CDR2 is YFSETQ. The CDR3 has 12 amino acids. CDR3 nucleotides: TGCGCCAGCAGCTTGAACACAGGTGAAGCTTTCTTT. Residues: CASSLNTGEAFF.

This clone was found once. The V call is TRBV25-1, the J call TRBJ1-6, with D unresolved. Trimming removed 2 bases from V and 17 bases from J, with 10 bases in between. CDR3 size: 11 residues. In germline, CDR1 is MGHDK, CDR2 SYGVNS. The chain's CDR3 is CASSEGWLFHF. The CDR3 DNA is TGTGCCAGCAGTGAAGGCTGGCTGTTCCACTTT.

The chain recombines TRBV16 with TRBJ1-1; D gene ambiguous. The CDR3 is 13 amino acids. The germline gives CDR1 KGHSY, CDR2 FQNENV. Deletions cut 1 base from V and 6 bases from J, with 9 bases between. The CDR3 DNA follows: TGTGCCAGCAGCCAATTGACATCTTCTGAAGCTTTCTTT. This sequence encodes CASSQLTSSEAFF.

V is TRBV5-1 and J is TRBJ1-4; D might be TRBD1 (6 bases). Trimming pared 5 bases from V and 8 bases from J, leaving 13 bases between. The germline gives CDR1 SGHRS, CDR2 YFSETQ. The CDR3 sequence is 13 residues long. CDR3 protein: CASRIGQREKLFF. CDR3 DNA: TGCGCCAGCAGAATCGGACAGAGAGAAAAACTGTTTTTT.

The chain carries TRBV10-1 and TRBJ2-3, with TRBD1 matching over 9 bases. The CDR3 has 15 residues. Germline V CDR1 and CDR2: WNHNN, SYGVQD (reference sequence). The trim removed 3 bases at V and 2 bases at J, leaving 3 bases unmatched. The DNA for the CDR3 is TGCGCCAGCAGTGATAGGACAGGGGACACAGATACGCAGTATTTT. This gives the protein CASSDRTGDTDTQYF.

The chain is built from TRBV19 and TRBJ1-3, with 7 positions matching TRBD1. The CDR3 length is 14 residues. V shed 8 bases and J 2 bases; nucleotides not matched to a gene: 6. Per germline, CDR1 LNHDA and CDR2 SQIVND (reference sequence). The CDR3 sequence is CASRDRATGNTIYF. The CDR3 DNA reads TGTGCCAGTCGTGACAGGGCGACTGGAAACACCATATATTTT.

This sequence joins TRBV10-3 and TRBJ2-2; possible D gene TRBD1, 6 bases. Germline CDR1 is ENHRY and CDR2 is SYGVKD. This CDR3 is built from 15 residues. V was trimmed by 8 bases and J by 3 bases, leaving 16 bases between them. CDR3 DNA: TGTGCCATCCTTGAAGACAGGACGGACACCGGGGAGCTGTTTTTT. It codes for CAILEDRTDTGELFF.

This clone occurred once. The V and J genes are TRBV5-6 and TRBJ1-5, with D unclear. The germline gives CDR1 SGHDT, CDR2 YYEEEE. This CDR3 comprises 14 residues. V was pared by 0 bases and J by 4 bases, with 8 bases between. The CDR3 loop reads CASSLAWANQPQHF. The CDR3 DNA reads TGTGCCAGCAGCTTGGCCTGGGCTAATCAGCCCCAGCATTTT.

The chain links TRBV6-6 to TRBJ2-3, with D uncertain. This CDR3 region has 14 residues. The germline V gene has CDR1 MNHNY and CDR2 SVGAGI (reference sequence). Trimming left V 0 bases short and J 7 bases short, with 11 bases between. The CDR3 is CASSYSYVPNTQYF. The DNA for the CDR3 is TGTGCCAGCAGTTACTCGTACGTGCCTAATACGCAGTATTTT.

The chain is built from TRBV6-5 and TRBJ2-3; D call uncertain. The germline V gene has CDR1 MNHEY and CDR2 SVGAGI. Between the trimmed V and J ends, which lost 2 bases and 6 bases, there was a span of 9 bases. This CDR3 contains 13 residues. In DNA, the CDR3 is TGTGCCAGCAGTTACGATCGGTGGGATACGCAGTATTTT. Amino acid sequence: CASSYDRWDTQYF.

CDR3 protein: CASSLGSGGAYNEQFF. The CDR3 bases are TGTGCCAGCAGTTTAGGGAGCGGGGGGGCCTACAATGAGCAGTTCTTC. This sequence joins TRBV28 and TRBJ2-1; TRBD2 matches 10 bases. The CDR3 is 16 amino acids. Germline values: CDR1 MDHEN, CDR2 SYDVKM. V shed 2 bases, J shed 2 bases, and the junction held 3 bases outside the gene matches.

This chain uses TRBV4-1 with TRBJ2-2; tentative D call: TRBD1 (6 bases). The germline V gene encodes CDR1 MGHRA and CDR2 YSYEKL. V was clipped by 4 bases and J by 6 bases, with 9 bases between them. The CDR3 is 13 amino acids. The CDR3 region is CASSRTAAGELFF. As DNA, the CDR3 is TGCGCCAGCAGCCGGACAGCTGCCGGGGAGCTGTTTTTT.

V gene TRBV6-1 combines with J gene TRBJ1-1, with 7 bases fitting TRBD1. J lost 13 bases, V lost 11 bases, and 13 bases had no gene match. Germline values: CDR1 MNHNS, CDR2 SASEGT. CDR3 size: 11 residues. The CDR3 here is CAGGQGQRGFF. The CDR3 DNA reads TGTGCCGGGGGCCAGGGACAGAGAGGTTTCTTT.

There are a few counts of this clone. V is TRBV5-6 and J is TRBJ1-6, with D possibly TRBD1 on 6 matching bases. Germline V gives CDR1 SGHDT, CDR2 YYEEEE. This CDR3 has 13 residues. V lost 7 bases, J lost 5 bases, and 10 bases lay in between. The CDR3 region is CASSRTDNSPLHF. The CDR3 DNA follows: TGTGCCAGCTCACGGACAGATAATTCACCCCTCCACTTT.

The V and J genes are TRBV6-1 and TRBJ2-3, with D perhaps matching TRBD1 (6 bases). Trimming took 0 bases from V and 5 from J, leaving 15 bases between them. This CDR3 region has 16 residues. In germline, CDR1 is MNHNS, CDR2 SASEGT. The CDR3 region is CASSEAGQILKDTQYF. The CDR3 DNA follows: TGTGCCAGCAGTGAAGCGGGACAAATACTAAAAGATACGCAGTATTTT.

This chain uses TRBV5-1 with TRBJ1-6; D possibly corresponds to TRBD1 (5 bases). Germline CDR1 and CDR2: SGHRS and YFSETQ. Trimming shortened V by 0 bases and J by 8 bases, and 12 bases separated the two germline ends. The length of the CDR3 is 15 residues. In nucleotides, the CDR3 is TGCGCCAGCAGCTTGGCCTCAGGGAAACATTCACCCCTCCACTTT. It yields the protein CASSLASGKHSPLHF.

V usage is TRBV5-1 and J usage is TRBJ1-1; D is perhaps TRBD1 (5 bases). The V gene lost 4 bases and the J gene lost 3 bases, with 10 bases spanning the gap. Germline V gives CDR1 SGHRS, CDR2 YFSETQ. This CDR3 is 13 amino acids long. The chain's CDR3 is CASSAGIDTEAFF. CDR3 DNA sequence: TGCGCCAGCAGCGCAGGGATAGACACTGAAGCTTTCTTT. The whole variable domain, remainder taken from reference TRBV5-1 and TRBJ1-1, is KAGVTQTPRYLIKTRGQQVTLSCSPISGHRSVSWYQQTPGQGLQFLFEYFSETQRNKGNFPGRFSGRQFSNSRSEMNVSTLELGDSALYLCASSAGIDTEAFFGQGTRLTVV.

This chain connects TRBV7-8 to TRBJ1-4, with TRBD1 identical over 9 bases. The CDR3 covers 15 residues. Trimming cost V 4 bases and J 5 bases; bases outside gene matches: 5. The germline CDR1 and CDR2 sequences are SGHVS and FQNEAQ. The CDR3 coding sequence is TGTGCCAGCAGCTACGGGACAGGGAGAAATGAAAAACTGTTTTTT. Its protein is CASSYGTGRNEKLFF.

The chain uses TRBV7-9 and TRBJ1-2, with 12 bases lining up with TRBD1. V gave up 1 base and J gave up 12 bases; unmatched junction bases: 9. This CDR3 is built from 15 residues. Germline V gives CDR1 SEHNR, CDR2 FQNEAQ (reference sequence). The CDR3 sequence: CASSLGGQGAIRDTF. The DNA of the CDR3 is TGTGCCAGCAGCTTAGGGGGACAGGGGGCGATTAGAGACACCTTC. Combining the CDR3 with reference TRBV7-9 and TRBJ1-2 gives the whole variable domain DTGVSQNPRHKITKRGQNVTFRCDPISEHNRLYWYRQTLGQGPEFLTYFQNEAQLEKSRLLSDRFSAERPKGSFSTLEIQRTEQGDSAMYLCASSLGGQGAIRDTFGSGTRLTVV.

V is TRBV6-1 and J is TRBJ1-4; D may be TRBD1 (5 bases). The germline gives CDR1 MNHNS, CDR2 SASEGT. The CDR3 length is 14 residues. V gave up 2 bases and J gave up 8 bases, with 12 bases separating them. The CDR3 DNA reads TGTGCCAGCAGTGAACCCAGGGTGAGCGAAAAACTGTTTTTT. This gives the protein CASSEPRVSEKLFF.

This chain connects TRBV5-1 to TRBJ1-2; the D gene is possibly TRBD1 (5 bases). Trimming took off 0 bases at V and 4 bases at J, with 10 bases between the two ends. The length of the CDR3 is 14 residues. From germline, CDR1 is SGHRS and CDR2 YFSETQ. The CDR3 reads CASSLGQGTYGYTF. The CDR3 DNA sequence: TGCGCCAGCAGCTTGGGTCAGGGCACCTATGGCTACACCTTC.